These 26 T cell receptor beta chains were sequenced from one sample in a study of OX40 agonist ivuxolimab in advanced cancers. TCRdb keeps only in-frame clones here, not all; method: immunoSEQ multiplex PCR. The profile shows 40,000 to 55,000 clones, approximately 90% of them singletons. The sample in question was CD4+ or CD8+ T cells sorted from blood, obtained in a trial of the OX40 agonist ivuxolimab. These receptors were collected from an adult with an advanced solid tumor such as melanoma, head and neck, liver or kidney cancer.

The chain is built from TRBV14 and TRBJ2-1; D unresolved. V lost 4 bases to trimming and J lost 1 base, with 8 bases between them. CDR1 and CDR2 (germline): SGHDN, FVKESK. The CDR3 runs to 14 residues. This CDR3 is CASSLAGSYNEQFF. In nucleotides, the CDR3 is TGTGCCAGCAGCCTGGCTGGTTCCTACAATGAGCAGTTCTTC.

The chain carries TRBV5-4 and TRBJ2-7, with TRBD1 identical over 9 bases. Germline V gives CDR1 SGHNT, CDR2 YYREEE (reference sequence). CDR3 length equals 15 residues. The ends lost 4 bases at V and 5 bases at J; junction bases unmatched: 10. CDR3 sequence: CASSGGQGGYDEQYF. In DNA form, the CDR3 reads TGTGCCAGCAGCGGGGGACAGGGAGGTTACGACGAGCAGTACTTC.

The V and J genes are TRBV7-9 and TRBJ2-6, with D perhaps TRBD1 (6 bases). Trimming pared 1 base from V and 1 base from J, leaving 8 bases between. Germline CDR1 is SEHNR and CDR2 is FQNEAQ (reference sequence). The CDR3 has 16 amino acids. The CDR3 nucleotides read TGTGCCAGCAGCTTAGGGGGGCGGTCTGGGGCCAACGTCCTGACTTTC. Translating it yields CASSLGGRSGANVLTF.

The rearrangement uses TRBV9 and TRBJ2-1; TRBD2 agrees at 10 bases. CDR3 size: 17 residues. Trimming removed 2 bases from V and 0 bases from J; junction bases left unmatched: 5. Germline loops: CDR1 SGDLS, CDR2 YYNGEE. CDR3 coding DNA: TGTGCCAGCAGCGTGACTAGCGGGTCTAGCTCCTACAATGAGCAGTTCTTC. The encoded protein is CASSVTSGSSSYNEQFF.

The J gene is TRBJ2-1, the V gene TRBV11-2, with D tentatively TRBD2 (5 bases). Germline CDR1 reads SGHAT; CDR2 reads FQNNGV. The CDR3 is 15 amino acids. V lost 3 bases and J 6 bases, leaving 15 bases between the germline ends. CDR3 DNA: TGTGCCAGCAGCTTCCGTAGTGGGAGTGGCAATGAGCAGTTCTTC. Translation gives CASSFRSGSGNEQFF.

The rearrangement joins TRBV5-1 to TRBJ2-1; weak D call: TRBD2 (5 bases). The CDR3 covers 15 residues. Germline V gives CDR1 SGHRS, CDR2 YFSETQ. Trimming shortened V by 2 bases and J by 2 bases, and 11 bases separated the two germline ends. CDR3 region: CASSFSGLTYNEQFF. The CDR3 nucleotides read TGCGCCAGCAGCTTCTCCGGACTTACCTACAATGAGCAGTTCTTC.

The CDR3 region has the DNA TGTGCTAGTGCCATCGGGACAGAAGAGACCCAGTACTTC. It encodes CASAIGTEETQYF. The chain joins TRBV12-5 to TRBJ2-5, with 7 bases aligning to TRBD1. The CDR3 runs to 13 residues. Germline CDR1 and CDR2: LGHNT and FRNRAP. V was pared by 7 bases and J by 3 bases, with 5 bases of the junction left unmatched.

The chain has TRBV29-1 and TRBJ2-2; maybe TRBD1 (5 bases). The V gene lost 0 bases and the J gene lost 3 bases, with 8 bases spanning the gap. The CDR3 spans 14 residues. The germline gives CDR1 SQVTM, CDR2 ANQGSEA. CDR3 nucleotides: TGCAGCGTTGAAGAGGGGCGACACACCGGGGAGCTGTTTTTT. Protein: CSVEEGRHTGELFF.

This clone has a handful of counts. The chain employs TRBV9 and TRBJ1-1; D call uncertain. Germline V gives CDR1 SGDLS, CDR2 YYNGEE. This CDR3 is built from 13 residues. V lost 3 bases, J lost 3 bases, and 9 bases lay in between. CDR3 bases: TGTGCCAGCAGCGAGGGAGGGTACACTGAAGCTTTCTTT. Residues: CASSEGGYTEAFF.

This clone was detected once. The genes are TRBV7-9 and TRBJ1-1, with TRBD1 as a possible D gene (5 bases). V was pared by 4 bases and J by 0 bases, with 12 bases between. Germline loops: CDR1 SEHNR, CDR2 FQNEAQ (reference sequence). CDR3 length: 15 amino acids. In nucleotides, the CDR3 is TGTGCCAGCAGCTCCGTGGGGGGTTTGAACACTGAAGCTTTCTTT. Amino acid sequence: CASSSVGGLNTEAFF.

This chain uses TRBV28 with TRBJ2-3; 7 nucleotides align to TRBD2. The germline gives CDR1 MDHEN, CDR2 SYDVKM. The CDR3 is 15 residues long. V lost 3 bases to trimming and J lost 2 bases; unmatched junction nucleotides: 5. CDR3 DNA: TGTGCCAGCAGTTTGGGTGCGGGAGACACAGATACGCAGTATTTT. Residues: CASSLGAGDTDTQYF.

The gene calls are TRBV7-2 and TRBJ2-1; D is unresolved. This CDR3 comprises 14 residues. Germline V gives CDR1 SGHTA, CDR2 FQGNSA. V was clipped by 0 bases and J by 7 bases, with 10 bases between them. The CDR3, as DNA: TGTGCCAGCAGCTTAGCGGGCCCCGGGAATGAGCAGTTCTTC. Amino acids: CASSLAGPGNEQFF.

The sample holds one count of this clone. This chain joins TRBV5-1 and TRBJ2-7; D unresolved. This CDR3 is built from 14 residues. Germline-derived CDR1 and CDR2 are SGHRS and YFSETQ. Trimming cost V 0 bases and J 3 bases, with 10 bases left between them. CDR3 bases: TGCGCCAGCAGCTTGGTGGCGGCTAACTACGAGCAGTACTTC. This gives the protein CASSLVAANYEQYF. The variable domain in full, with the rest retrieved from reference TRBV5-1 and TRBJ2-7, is KAGVTQTPRYLIKTRGQQVTLSCSPISGHRSVSWYQQTPGQGLQFLFEYFSETQRNKGNFPGRFSGRQFSNSRSEMNVSTLELGDSALYLCASSLVAANYEQYFGPGTRLTVT.

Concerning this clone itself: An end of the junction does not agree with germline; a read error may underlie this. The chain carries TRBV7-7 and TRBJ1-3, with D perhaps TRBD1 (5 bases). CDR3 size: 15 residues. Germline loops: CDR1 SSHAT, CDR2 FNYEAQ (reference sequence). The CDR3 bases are TGTGCTAGCAGCTTAGACCTAGGGGCTGGAAACACCATATATTTT. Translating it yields CASSLDLGAGNTIYF.

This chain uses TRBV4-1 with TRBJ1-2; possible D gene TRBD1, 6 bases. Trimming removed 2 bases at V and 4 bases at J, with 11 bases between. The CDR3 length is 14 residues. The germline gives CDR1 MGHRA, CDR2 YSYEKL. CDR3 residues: CASSQTQGLYGYTF. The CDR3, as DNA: TGCGCCAGCAGCCAAACCCAGGGGCTCTATGGCTACACCTTC.

The CDR3 loop reads CASSLGDGEQYF. The CDR3 nucleotides read TGTGCCAGCAGCTTAGGAGACGGGGAGCAGTACTTC. V usage is TRBV13 and J usage is TRBJ2-7; D is unclear. Germline CDR1 is PRHDT and CDR2 is FYEKMQ (reference sequence). The CDR3 length is 12 residues. The V end was cut by 0 bases, the J end by 7 bases, with 7 bases between. The whole variable domain, filled in from reference TRBV13 and TRBJ2-7, reads AAGVIQSPRHLIKEKRETATLKCYPIPRHDTVYWYQQGPGQDPQFLISFYEKMQSDKGSIPDRFSAQQFSDYHSELNMSSLELGDSALYFCASSLGDGEQYFGPGTRLTVT.

The CDR3 is CASSYSITGGRTEAFF. DNA of the CDR3: TGTGCCAGCAGTTACAGCATTACAGGGGGCCGGACTGAAGCTTTCTTT. The J gene is TRBJ1-1, the V gene TRBV6-5, with 9 bases identical to TRBD1. V gave up 2 bases and J gave up 5 bases; unmatched junction bases: 9. The CDR3 runs 16 residues. The germline V gene has CDR1 MNHEY and CDR2 SVGAGI.

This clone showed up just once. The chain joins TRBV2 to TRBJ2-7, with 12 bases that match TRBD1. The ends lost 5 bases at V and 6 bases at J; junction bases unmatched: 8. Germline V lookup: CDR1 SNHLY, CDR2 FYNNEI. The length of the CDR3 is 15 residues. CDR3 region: CASSLGTGGLSEQYF. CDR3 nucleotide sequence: TGTGCCAGCAGTCTAGGGACAGGGGGCCTCTCCGAGCAGTACTTC.

Here the CDR3 reads CASSWGEKGGQYF. The CDR3 DNA reads TGTGCCAGCAGCTGGGGGGAGAAGGGTGGGCAGTACTTC. This chain uses TRBV28 with TRBJ2-7; D perhaps matches TRBD2 (6 bases). The CDR3 loop spans 13 amino acids. The germline gives CDR1 MDHEN, CDR2 SYDVKM. V was pared by 6 bases and J by 9 bases, with 18 bases between.

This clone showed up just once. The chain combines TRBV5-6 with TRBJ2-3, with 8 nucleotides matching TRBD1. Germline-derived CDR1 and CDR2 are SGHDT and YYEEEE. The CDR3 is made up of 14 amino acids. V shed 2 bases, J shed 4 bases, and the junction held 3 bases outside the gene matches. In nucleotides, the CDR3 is TGTGCCAGCAGCTTCCAGGGGGCGGCAGATACGCAGTATTTT. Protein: CASSFQGAADTQYF.

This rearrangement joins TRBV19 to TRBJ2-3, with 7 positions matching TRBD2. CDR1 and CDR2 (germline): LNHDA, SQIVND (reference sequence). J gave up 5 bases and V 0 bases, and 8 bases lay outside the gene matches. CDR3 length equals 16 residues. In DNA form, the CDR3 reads TGTGCCAGTAGTATAGATCCGGCGGGAGCTAAAGATACGCAGTATTTT. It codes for CASSIDPAGAKDTQYF.

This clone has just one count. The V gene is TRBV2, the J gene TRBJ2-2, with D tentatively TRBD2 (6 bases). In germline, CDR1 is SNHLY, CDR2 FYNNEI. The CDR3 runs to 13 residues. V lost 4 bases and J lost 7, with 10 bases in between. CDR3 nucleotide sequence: TGTGCCAGCAGTGCCGGGAGTCTCGGGGAGCTGTTTTTT. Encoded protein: CASSAGSLGELFF.

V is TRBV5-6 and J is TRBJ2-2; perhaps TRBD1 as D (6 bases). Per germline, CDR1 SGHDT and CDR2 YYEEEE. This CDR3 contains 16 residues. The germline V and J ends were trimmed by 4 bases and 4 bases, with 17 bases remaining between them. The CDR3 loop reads CASSPQGPGATGELFF. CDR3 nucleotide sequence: TGTGCCAGCAGCCCTCAAGGCCCAGGGGCCACCGGGGAGCTGTTTTTT.

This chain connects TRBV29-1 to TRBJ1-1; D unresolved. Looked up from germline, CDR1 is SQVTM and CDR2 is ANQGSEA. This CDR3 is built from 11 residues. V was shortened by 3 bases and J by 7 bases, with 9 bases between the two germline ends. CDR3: CSVEFGIEAFF. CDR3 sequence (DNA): TGCAGCGTTGAGTTCGGAATTGAAGCTTTCTTT.

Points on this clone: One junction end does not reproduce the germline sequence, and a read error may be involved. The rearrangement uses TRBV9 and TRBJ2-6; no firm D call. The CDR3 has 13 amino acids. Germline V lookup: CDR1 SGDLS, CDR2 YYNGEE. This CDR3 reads CACRLPSANVLTF. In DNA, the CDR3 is TGTGCCTGCAGGTTGCCTTCGGCCAACGTCCTGACTTTC.

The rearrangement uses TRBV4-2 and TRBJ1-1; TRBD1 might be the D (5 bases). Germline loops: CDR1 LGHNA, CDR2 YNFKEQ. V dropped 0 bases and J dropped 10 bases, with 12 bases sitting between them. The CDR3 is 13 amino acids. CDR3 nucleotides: TGTGCCAGCAGCCAAGATTGGGGCGCTGCAGCTTTCTTT. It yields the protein CASSQDWGAAAFF.